This TCR beta chain derives from a study of blood T cells in healthy people across ages. It was with a sample-barcoded 5' primer and a J-beta primer mix that a second PCR of roughly 6 to 12 cycles was run. MiXCR was run by TCRdb on the 5' RACE reads, yielding one entry per CDR3 protein. The profile covers about 580,000 distinct CDR3 sequences, with 45% to 55% appearing a single time and about 22% taken by the ten largest. Study-level results: Unsorted PBMCs prevented conclusive naive versus antigen-experienced comparison.

Trimming shortened V by 6 bases and J by 6 bases, and 10 bases separated the two germline ends. This CDR3 comprises 11 residues. Germline CDR1 reads SQVTM; CDR2 reads ANQGSEA. Every sample gave at least 5 micrograms of total RNA when it was extracted. On this clonotype itself: Its antigen is unknown.

The TCR originated in a man older than 75 in good health. The material sequenced was blood. This chain uses TRBV29-1 with TRBJ2-3; maybe TRBD1 (5 bases). In nucleotides, the CDR3 is TGCAGCGTACCGACAGCGGATACGCAGTATTTT. This sequence encodes CSVPTADTQYF.